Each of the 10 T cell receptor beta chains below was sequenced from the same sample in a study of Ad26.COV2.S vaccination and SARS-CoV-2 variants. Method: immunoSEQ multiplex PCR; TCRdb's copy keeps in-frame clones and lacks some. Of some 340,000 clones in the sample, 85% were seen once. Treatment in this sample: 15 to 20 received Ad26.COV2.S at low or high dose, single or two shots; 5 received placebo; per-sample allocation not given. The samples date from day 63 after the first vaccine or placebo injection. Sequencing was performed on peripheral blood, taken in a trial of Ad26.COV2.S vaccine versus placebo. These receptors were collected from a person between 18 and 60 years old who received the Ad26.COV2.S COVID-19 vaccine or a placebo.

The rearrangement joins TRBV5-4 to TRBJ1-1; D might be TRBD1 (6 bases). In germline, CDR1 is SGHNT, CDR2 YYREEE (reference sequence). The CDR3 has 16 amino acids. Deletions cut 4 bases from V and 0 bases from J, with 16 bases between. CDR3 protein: CASSKSQGLMNTEAFF. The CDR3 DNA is TGTGCCAGCAGCAAATCGCAGGGGCTCATGAACACTGAAGCTTTCTTT.

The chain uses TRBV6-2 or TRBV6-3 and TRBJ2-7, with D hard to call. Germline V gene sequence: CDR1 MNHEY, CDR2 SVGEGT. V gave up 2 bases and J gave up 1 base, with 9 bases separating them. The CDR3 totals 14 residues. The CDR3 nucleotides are TGTGCCAGCAGTTACGACGTTGGTTCCTACGAGCAGTACTTC. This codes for CASSYDVGSYEQYF.

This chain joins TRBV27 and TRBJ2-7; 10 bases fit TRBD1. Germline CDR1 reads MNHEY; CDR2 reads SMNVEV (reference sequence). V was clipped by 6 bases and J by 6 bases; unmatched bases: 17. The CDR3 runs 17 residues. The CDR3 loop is CASSRVLIRDRGGEQYF. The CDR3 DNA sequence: TGTGCCAGCAGCCGGGTTCTTATCCGGGACAGGGGAGGCGAGCAGTACTTC.

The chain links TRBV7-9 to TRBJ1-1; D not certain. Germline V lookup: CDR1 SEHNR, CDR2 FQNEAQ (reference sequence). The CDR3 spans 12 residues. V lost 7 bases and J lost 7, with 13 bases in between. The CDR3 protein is CASKEGMGEAFF. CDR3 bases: TGTGCCAGCAAAGAGGGAATGGGTGAAGCTTTCTTT.

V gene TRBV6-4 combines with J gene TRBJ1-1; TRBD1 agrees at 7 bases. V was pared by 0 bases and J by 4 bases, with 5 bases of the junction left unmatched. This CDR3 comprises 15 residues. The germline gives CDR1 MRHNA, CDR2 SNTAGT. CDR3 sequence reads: CASSDSTTGSTEAFF. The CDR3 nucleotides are TGTGCCAGCAGTGACTCGACGACAGGGAGCACTGAAGCTTTCTTT.

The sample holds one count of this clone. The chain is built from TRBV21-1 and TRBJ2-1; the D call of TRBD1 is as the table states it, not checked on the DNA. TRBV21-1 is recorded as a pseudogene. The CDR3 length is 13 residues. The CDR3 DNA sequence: TGTGCCAGCAGCAGAGGGACACCTAATGAGCAGTTCTTC. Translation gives CASSRGTPNEQFF.

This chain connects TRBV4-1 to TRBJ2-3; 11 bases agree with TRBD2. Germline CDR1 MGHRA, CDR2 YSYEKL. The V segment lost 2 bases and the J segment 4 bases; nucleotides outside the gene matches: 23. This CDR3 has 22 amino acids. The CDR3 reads CASSQSGRGTSGGGAGADTQYF. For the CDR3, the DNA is TGCGCCAGCAGCCAATCCGGTCGGGGGACTAGCGGTGGGGGAGCAGGGGCAGATACGCAGTATTTT.

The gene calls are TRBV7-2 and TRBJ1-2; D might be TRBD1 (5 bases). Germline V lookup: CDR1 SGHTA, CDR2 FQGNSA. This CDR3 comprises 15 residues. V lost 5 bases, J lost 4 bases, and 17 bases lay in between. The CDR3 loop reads CASSLPSRGGYGYTF. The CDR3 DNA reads TGTGCCAGCAGCCTTCCCTCCCGGGGCGGCTATGGCTACACCTTC.

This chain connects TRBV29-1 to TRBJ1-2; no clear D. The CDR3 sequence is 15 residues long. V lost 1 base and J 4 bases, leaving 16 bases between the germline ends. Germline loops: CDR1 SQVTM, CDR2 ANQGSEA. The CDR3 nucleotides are TGCAGCGTTGAAGTTTTTTCCGAGACAACCTATGGCTACACCTTC. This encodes CSVEVFSETTYGYTF.

The CDR3 sequence: CASSYSMLSGGSPLHF. The CDR3 bases are TGTGCCAGCAGTTACTCGATGCTGTCGGGGGGATCACCCCTCCACTTT. The gene calls are TRBV6-5 and TRBJ1-6, with D maybe TRBD1 (5 bases). Deletions cut 0 bases from V and 10 bases from J, with 16 bases between. From germline, CDR1 is MNHEY and CDR2 SVGAGI. The CDR3 has 16 residues.